Listed below are T cell receptor beta chains from one sample, sequenced in a study of esophageal squamous cell carcinoma under preoperative chemotherapy. TCRdb recomputed calls from the PCR reads with MiXCR, one row per CDR3 protein. The sample lists over 25,000 distinct CDR3 sequences; about half were seen once. This material was collected from a patient given preoperative chemotherapy. The source of these receptors is a human donor with esophageal squamous cell carcinoma. The donor label of this sample is uncertain. Both conserved end residues are part of each CDR3. A D gene is named only where the DNA matches it firmly. For some rows the clone size is stated as once, few or many, or as a class when expanded; others skip it.

j_gene,d_gene,len,abundance,v_gene,CDR3aa,CDR3nt
TRBJ2-5,-,15,-,TRBV7-9,CASSRPTSFGETQYF,TGTGCCAGCAGCCGCCCCACTAGTTTTGGCGAGACCCAGTACTTC
TRBJ2-3,TRBD1,19,-,TRBV7-2,CASSLEVAGTGGSTDTQYF,TGTGCCAGCAGCTTAGAAGTAGCGGGGACAGGGGGGAGCACAGATACGCAGTATTTT
TRBJ2-5,TRBD1,14,-,TRBV7-8,CASIQGVASDAQTF,TGTGCCAGCATACAGGGGGTAGCGTCGGACGCCCAGACTTTC
TRBJ2-3,-,17,-,TRBV12-3/TRBV12-4,CASSCGLGRGAKDTQYF,TGTGCCAGCAGTTGCGGCCTGGGGCGGGGAGCCAAAGACACGCAGTATTTC
TRBJ2-1,TRBD1,14,-,TRBV19,CASSMGTGGLRRFF,TGTGCCAGTAGTATGGGGACAGGGGGACTCAGGCGGTTCTTC
TRBJ2-5,-,14,-,TRBV7-6,CASSGGGDKDTQYF,TGTGCCAGCAGCGGGGGGGGGGACAAAGATACCCAGTACTTC
TRBJ2-1,TRBD2,13,medium-sized,TRBV6-1,CASSALAGGEQFF,TGTGCCAGCAGTGCGCTAGCGGGGGGTGAGCAGTTCTTC
TRBJ2-5,-,15,-,TRBV3-1,CASSQGVGGQETQYF,TGTGCCAGCAGCCAAGGTGTGGGGGGCCAAGAGACCCAGTACTTC
TRBJ2-3,TRBD2,17,-,TRBV7-2,CASSAGTSGGGADTQYF,TGTGCCAGCAGCGCGGGGACCAGCGGGGGGGGGGCAGATACGCAGTACTTT
TRBJ2-2,-,15,-,TRBV28,CASSPPRTFTGELFF,TGTGCCAGCAGCCCTCCGCGGACCTTCACCGGGGAGCTGTTTTTT
TRBJ2-4,-,17,-,TRBV7-2,CASSFAPRGGPKNTQYF,TGTGCCAGCAGCTTCGCCCCGAGGGGGGGCCCCAAAAACACGCAGTACTTC
TRBJ2-1,TRBD2,16,medium-sized,TRBV7-3,CASSLRGGASDNEQFF,TGTGCCAGCAGCTTACGGGGGGGGGCCTCGGACAATGAGCAGTTCTTC
TRBJ2-5,-,15,-,TRBV6-1,CASSDSRGVGGTQYF,TGTGCCAGCAGTGATTCTCGCGGTGTGGGGGGGACCCAGTACTTC
TRBJ1-1,-,15,many,TRBV12-3/TRBV12-4,CASSSYRELGGEAFF,TGTGCCAGCAGCAGTTACAGGGAACTAGGGGGTGAAGCTTTCTTT
TRBJ2-5,TRBD1,17,many,TRBV15,CATSREGTGGFLETQYF,TGTGCCACCAGCAGAGAAGGGACAGGGGGCTTTCTAGAGACCCAGTACTTC
TRBJ2-7,-,15,-,TRBV12-3/TRBV12-4,CASTRRGGTKDTQYF,TGTGCCAGCACCCGCAGGGGGGGAACCAAAGATACGCAGTACTTC
TRBJ2-4,TRBD2,16,-,TRBV11-2,CASSSGLAEVKNIQYF,TGTGCCAGCAGCTCGGGACTAGCGGAGGTCAAAAACATTCAGTACTTC
TRBJ2-3,-,16,once,TRBV6-2/TRBV6-3,CASSPWGLGGKDTQYF,TGTGCCAGCAGCCCCTGGGGGCTGGGAGGCAAAGACACTCAGTATTTT
TRBJ2-5,TRBD2,14,-,TRBV7-2,CASSGGLDKNIQYF,TGTGCGAGCAGCGGGGGTCTAGACAAAAACATCCAGTACTTC